Following are 15 T cell receptor beta chains from one sample sequenced in a study of spatial heterogeneity in lung cancer. Time point noted: blood at routine non-recurrence follow-up after resection. Sequencing covered unsorted whole RNA taken from tumor, nontumor lung or frozen PBMC. TCRdb used MiXCR to reprocess the 5' RACE reads, holding one entry per CDR3 protein. There are about 120,000 distinct CDR3 sequences in the sample; 12% occur only once, and around 17% lies in the top ten. The sequencing here drew on PBMCs, taken at follow-up. These TCRs come from a male donor with early-stage non-small cell lung cancer.

At least ten counts were recorded for this clonotype. V and J are TRBV6-2 or TRBV6-3 and TRBJ2-7, with TRBD2 matching 12 bases. After removal of 8 bases from V and 3 bases from J, the junction contained 2 bases not matched to a gene. Germline CDR1 reads MNHEY; CDR2 reads SVGEGT. This CDR3 contains 13 residues. The CDR3 spells CASRLAGDYEQYF. The DNA for the CDR3 is TGTGCCAGCCGACTAGCGGGGGACTACGAGCAGTACTTC.

V and J are TRBV12-3 or TRBV12-4 and TRBJ1-2; D not certain. CDR3 length: 14 amino acids. Trimming stripped 3 bases from V and 4 bases from J, with 12 bases between. The CDR3: CASSFTSPPYGYTF. DNA for the CDR3: TGTGCCAGCAGTTTTACATCGCCCCCCTATGGCTACACCTTC.

The table lists this clonotype with many counts. This chain links TRBV20-1 with TRBJ1-5; 7 nucleotides line up with TRBD1. The V and J ends lost 6 bases and 1 base, in that order; junction bases with no gene match: 12. The germline gives CDR1 DFQATT, CDR2 SNEGSKA (reference sequence). The CDR3 contains 16 residues. The CDR3: CSARNPTGRSNQPQHF. As DNA, the CDR3 is TGCAGTGCGAGGAATCCGACAGGGCGAAGCAATCAGCCCCAGCATTTT.

This clonotype was seen at least ten times. The chain couples TRBV12-3 or TRBV12-4 to TRBJ1-6, with 11 nucleotides matching TRBD1. The CDR3 extends over 17 amino acids. Germline trimming cut 5 bases from V and 7 bases from J; bases unmatched to any gene: 10. In nucleotides, the CDR3 is TGTGCCAGCAGTAGACTCGGGACAGGGGGAGGAAATTCACCCCTCCACTTT. This sequence encodes CASSRLGTGGGNSPLHF.

This clonotype was counted at least ten times. The CDR3 is CSVPRWVGVSYNEQFF. The CDR3 DNA reads TGCAGCGTTCCCCGGTGGGTAGGGGTGTCCTACAATGAGCAGTTCTTC. The chain links TRBV29-1 to TRBJ2-1; D is possibly TRBD1 (5 bases). V shed 5 bases and J shed 1 base, with 18 bases lying between them. The CDR3 length is 16 residues. The germline V gene has CDR1 SQVTM and CDR2 ANQGSEA.

As regards this clonotype: This may stem from a read error, because a much larger clone lies one nucleotide away. The rearrangement joins TRBV2 to TRBJ2-1, with TRBD2 matching 7 bases. Germline V CDR1 and CDR2: SNHLY, FYNNEI. Trimming took 6 bases from V and 6 from J; bases not matched to a gene: 8. The CDR3 spans 14 residues. The CDR3 DNA sequence: TGTGCCAGCAGGGCTAGCGGACTATTCAATGAGCAGTTCTTC. It is translated as CASRASGLFNEQFF. Variable domain in full (rest from reference TRBV2 and TRBJ2-1): EPEVTQTPSHQVTQMGQEVILRCVPISNHLYFYWYRQILGQKVEFLVSFYNNEISEKSEIFDDQFSVERPDGSNFTLKIRSTKLEDSAMYFCASRASGLFNEQFFGPGTRLTVL.

This clonotype came up a few times. The chain couples TRBV3-1 to TRBJ2-5; a weak D match, TRBD1 (5 bases). The V gene lost 6 bases and the J gene lost 1 base, with 12 bases spanning the gap. This CDR3 spans 14 amino acids. Germline-derived CDR1 and CDR2 are LGHDT and YNNKEL (reference sequence). The CDR3 reads CASSRPGSQETQYF. The DNA of the CDR3 is TGTGCCAGCAGTCGACCAGGGTCCCAAGAGACCCAGTACTTC.

This clonotype was found a few times. This chain joins TRBV11-2 and TRBJ2-5; 7 nucleotides line up with TRBD1. The germline V gene encodes CDR1 SGHAT and CDR2 FQNNGV. The CDR3 contains 14 residues. The V and J ends lost 5 bases and 7 bases, in that order; junction bases with no gene match: 10. CDR3 bases: TGTGCCAGCAGCAAACTACAGGGGACGGGGACCCAGTACTTC. It encodes CASSKLQGTGTQYF.

The rearrangement uses TRBV10-3 and TRBJ2-3, with D perhaps matching TRBD1 (5 bases). V lost 3 bases, J lost 2 bases, and 12 bases lay in between. This CDR3 spans 15 amino acids. The germline CDR1 and CDR2 sequences are ENHRY and SYGVKD. In DNA, the CDR3 is TGTGCCATCAGTGATAAGGTCAGGGACACAGATACGCAGTATTTT. Its translation is CAISDKVRDTDTQYF.

This clonotype has just a few counts. The chain joins TRBV10-3 to TRBJ2-3, with 7 bases matching TRBD1. Germline loops: CDR1 ENHRY, CDR2 SYGVKD. The CDR3 extends over 13 amino acids. J lost 2 bases, V lost 10 bases, and 6 bases had no gene match. The CDR3 here is CATQTGLTDTQYF. CDR3 DNA: TGTGCCACCCAGACAGGGCTCACAGATACGCAGTATTTT.

The CDR3, as DNA: TGTGCCACCAGTGATAGTGGGGACCTTAGGCCCCAGCATTTT. Residues: CATSDSGDLRPQHF. The chain couples TRBV24-1 to TRBJ1-5; D may be TRBD1 (5 bases). The CDR3 has 14 amino acids. Trimming cost V 3 bases and J 9 bases, with 14 bases left between them. The V gene's germline CDR1 is KGHDR and CDR2 SFDVKD.

This clonotype was detected only a few times. The chain links TRBV2 to TRBJ2-5, with 10 bases that match TRBD1. V was pared by 5 bases and J by 6 bases, with 9 bases of the junction left unmatched. The CDR3 is 15 amino acids. CDR1 and CDR2 (germline): SNHLY, FYNNEI. This CDR3 is CASSSRTGGMKTQYF. The CDR3 bases are TGTGCCAGCAGTAGCAGGACAGGGGGAATGAAGACCCAGTACTTC.

The sample holds many counts of this clonotype. The rearrangement uses TRBV12-3 or TRBV12-4 and TRBJ1-5; D is unresolved. CDR3 length equals 13 residues. Deletions cut 5 bases from V and 4 bases from J, with 9 bases between. The CDR3 sequence: CASSPGVNQPQHF. The CDR3 coding sequence is TGTGCCAGCAGTCCAGGCGTGAATCAGCCCCAGCATTTT.

This rearrangement joins TRBV5-1 to TRBJ2-6, with D tentatively TRBD1 (5 bases). Trimming removed 0 bases from V and 2 bases from J, with 6 bases in between. The germline gives CDR1 SGHRS, CDR2 YFSETQ. The CDR3 is made up of 15 amino acids. The CDR3 reads CASSLVTAGANVLTF. In DNA, the CDR3 is TGCGCCAGCAGCTTGGTGACAGCTGGGGCCAACGTCCTGACTTTC.

This clonotype has a count of ten or more. The V gene is TRBV20-1, the J gene TRBJ2-7; D remains unclear. CDR3 length: 16 amino acids. Between the trimmed V and J ends, which lost 0 bases and 0 bases, there was a span of 15 bases. CDR1 and CDR2 (germline): DFQATT, SNEGSKA (reference sequence). The CDR3, as DNA: TGCAGTGCTAGAGATGTGGCAGGCCCTCTCTCCTACGAGCAGTACTTC. This gives the protein CSARDVAGPLSYEQYF.